These 9 T cell receptor beta chains originate from one sample sequenced in a study of blood T cell repertoires in COVID-19. Sequencing used immunoSEQ multiplex PCR; TCRdb keeps in-frame clones, though not all of them. The sample lists about 290,000 clones, roughly nine tenths occurring once. Sample: PBMCs or T cells enriched from blood (not recorded which). These receptors were collected from a woman between 40 and 50 years old who had recovered from COVID-19.

The chain links TRBV5-1 to TRBJ1-3; 9 bases agree with TRBD1. The CDR3 totals 14 residues. The germline CDR1 and CDR2 sequences are SGHRS and YFSETQ. Trimming cost V 5 bases and J 5 bases; bases outside gene matches: 5. CDR3 residues: CASSSGTGRNTIYF. The DNA of the CDR3 is TGCGCCAGCAGTTCCGGGACAGGGAGAAACACCATATATTTT.

V usage is TRBV7-9 and J usage is TRBJ2-7, with 11 bases aligning to TRBD2. Germline V gene data show CDR1 as SEHNR and CDR2 as FQNEAQ (reference sequence). The CDR3 sequence is 18 residues long. The J segment lost 2 bases and the V segment lost 5 bases, leaving 14 bases of the junction unmatched. The CDR3 nucleotides are TGTGCCAGCAGCCCGCTGACTAGCGGGACGCTACAAGCCTACGAGCAGTACTTC. It specifies CASSPLTSGTLQAYEQYF.

This clone was observed a few times. V is TRBV29-1 and J is TRBJ2-3, with 7 bases identical to TRBD2. Per the germline V gene, CDR1 is SQVTM and CDR2 is ANQGSEA. The V gene end was trimmed by 2 bases and the J gene end by 5 bases; junction bases not matched to a gene: 7. This CDR3 has 14 residues. The CDR3: CSVESPGLQDTQYF. CDR3 coding DNA: TGCAGCGTTGAATCCCCGGGACTACAAGATACGCAGTATTTT.

V and J are TRBV6-1 and TRBJ1-1; a weak D match, TRBD1 (5 bases). Trimming removed 2 bases at V and 1 base at J, with 17 bases between. The CDR3 extends over 17 amino acids. CDR1 is MNHNS and CDR2 is SASEGT in the germline V gene. CDR3 residues: CASSESPDGAGNTEAFF. CDR3 sequence (DNA): TGTGCCAGCAGTGAATCCCCCGATGGGGCCGGGAACACTGAAGCTTTCTTT.

This clone showed up just a few times. The chain combines TRBV7-2 with TRBJ2-1; 9 bases are shared with TRBD1. The CDR3 has 14 residues. The germline gives CDR1 SGHTA, CDR2 FQGNSA. The junction had 10 bases not matched to a gene; V was cut back by 4 bases and J by 12 bases. In DNA form, the CDR3 reads TGTGCCAGCAGCTCCCTTAACAGGGGGCAAGGGCAGTTCTTC. Translation gives CASSSLNRGQGQFF.

The CDR3 here is CASSDSCWNRGRCNQPQHF. CDR3 in DNA: TGTGCCAGCAGTGACTCTTGCTGGAACAGGGGGCGATGCAATCAGCCCCAGCATTTT. The chain carries TRBV6-4 and TRBJ1-5, with 9 nucleotides matching TRBD1. The CDR3 consists of 19 residues. The V segment lost 0 bases and the J segment 2 bases; nucleotides outside the gene matches: 11. From germline, CDR1 is MRHNA and CDR2 SNTAGT.

The V and J genes are TRBV19 and TRBJ2-7, with 8 bases matching TRBD1. V lost 5 bases and J lost 3; bases outside the gene matches: 12. This CDR3 region has 16 residues. Germline values: CDR1 LNHDA, CDR2 SQIVND (reference sequence). The CDR3 protein is CASSSNHGTGNYEQYF. The CDR3 region has the DNA TGTGCCAGTAGTTCCAACCACGGGACAGGTAACTACGAGCAGTACTTC.

The rearrangement uses TRBV4-3 and TRBJ1-2; D not certain. Germline-derived CDR1 and CDR2 are LGHNA and YSLEER. The CDR3 sequence is 15 residues long. The ends were cut back, 1 base at V and 3 bases at J, with 12 bases in the middle. In nucleotides, the CDR3 is TGCGCCAGCAGCCAAGCTCAGGCCCCATACTATGGCTACACCTTC. Translating it yields CASSQAQAPYYGYTF.

The J gene is TRBJ1-2, the V gene TRBV12-3 or TRBV12-4; TRBD1 aligns across 7 bases. Trimming at V came to 3 bases and at J to 4 bases, leaving 2 bases not matched to a gene. The CDR3 contains 13 residues. CDR3 sequence: CASSFSGGYGYTF. For the CDR3, the DNA is TGTGCCAGCAGTTTCTCAGGGGGCTATGGCTACACCTTC.